Listed here is a single TCR beta chain. This sample stems from a study of blood T cell repertoires in COVID-19. Study-wide context: Sources were T cells, B-cell-depleted T cells, or PBMCs; the material itself was cDNA or gDNA.

TCRdb keeps only in-frame clones here, not all; method: immunoSEQ multiplex PCR. The profile covers approximately 150,000 clones, with roughly 82% appearing a single time and 10% taken by the ten largest. The length of the CDR3 is 14 residues. Germline CDR1 and CDR2: MGHDK and SYGVNS. With 11 bases removed from V and 2 bases from J, the gap between germline ends came to 19 bases. The gene calls are TRBV25-1 and TRBJ2-7; D is perhaps TRBD2 (6 bases). The receptor comes from a man aged 60-69 years with active or convalescent COVID-19. Sequenced material: peripheral blood. CDR3 sequence (DNA): TGTGCCCCAAATCTGGGACTCCCAACCTACGAGCAGTACGTC. Protein sequence: CAPNLGLPTYEQYV.